What follows is one TCR beta chain and its context. Its matching antigen is unknown. CDR1 and CDR2 from the germline V gene are SGHRS and YFSETQ. The V gene lost 0 bases and the J gene lost 2 bases, with 12 bases spanning the gap. This CDR3 is 16 amino acids long. Every donor was a Caucasian adult from Nashville, Tennessee. These data are taken from a study of shared clonotypes between healthy human individuals. The protocol was immunoSEQ multiplex PCR, while the TCRdb copy is restricted to in-frame clones and leaves out a portion. Seen here are over a million clones, approximately 80% observed once, and the top ten hold more than 0.45%. Study-level points and caveats: Naive CD4 clonotypes were shared across a handful of donors at 4% to 5%.

V gene TRBV5-1 combines with J gene TRBJ1-5; D remains ambiguous. Sequenced material: memory CD4+ T cells from PBMCs. Sample subset: CD45RA-negative fraction. The sequence was collected from a man between 18 and 35 years old in good health. Some clones in this sample may be carry-over from other donors' samples. CDR3 bases: TGCGCCAGCAGCTTGGGAGGGTCTAATGGCAATCAGCCCCAGCATTTT. This translates into CASSLGGSNGNQPQHF.